The next 30 T cell receptor beta chains were all read from a single sample in a study of T cell responses to AZD1222 COVID-19 vaccine. Method: immunoSEQ multiplex PCR; TCRdb's copy keeps in-frame clones and lacks some. Here the sample spans some 150,000 clones, about nine tenths being singletons. The sample here was peripheral blood, taken on day 0 of MenACWY control vaccination. Receptors were obtained from an adult in good health.

V is TRBV7-9 and J is TRBJ2-3; a weak D match, TRBD2 (6 bases). This CDR3 contains 13 residues. V lost 6 bases and J lost 5, with 12 bases in between. Per the germline V gene, CDR1 is SEHNR and CDR2 is FQNEAQ (reference sequence). The CDR3 region has the DNA TGTGCCAGCAGGTCGGGGGTAGGAGATACGCAGTATTTT. Translated, it gives CASRSGVGDTQYF.

The rearrangement joins TRBV28 to TRBJ1-2; the D is unclear. V was shortened by 2 bases and J by 0 bases, with 7 bases between the two germline ends. This CDR3 comprises 14 residues. CDR1 MDHEN and CDR2 SYDVKM come from the germline V gene. The chain's CDR3 is CASSLAQSNYGYTF. The CDR3 bases are TGTGCCAGCAGTTTAGCACAGTCTAACTATGGCTACACCTTC.

The chain carries TRBV28 and TRBJ1-4; the D gene is possibly TRBD1 (5 bases). CDR3 length: 15 residues. Germline CDR1 reads MDHEN; CDR2 reads SYDVKM. V was clipped by 6 bases and J by 0 bases, with 11 bases between them. The CDR3: CASRTEGSTNEKLFF. DNA for the CDR3: TGTGCCAGCAGGACGGAGGGGTCAACTAATGAAAAACTGTTTTTT.

This chain uses TRBV2 with TRBJ1-1; tentative D call: TRBD1 (6 bases). CDR3 length equals 11 residues. V was clipped by 9 bases and J by 8 bases, with 13 bases between them. Germline V lookup: CDR1 SNHLY, CDR2 FYNNEI. DNA of the CDR3: TGTGCCAGGGGGCACGGGGGCGAAGCTTTCTTT. This encodes CARGHGGEAFF.

Points on this clone: At the DNA level, this CDR3 is encoded by other sequences in the same sample as well. This chain links TRBV15 with TRBJ1-1; 7 nucleotides match TRBD1. Losses at the gene ends were 2 bases for V and 2 bases for J; bases not matched to a gene: 5. This CDR3 is built from 15 residues. Germline-derived CDR1 and CDR2 are LNHNV and YYDKDF (reference sequence). CDR3 amino acids: CATSRPDRLNTEAFF. Written as DNA, the CDR3 is TGTGCCACCAGCAGACCGGACAGGCTAAACACTGAAGCTTTCTTT. The full variable domain, its missing parts supplied by reference TRBV15 and TRBJ1-1, is DAMVIQNPRYQVTQFGKPVTLSCSQTLNHNVMYWYQQKSSQAPKLLFHYYDKDFNNEADTPDNFQSRRPNTSFCFLDIRSPGLGDTAMYLCATSRPDRLNTEAFFGQGTRLTVV.

This chain joins TRBV7-2 and TRBJ1-6; no clear D. The CDR3 extends over 14 amino acids. V dropped 5 bases and J dropped 7 bases, with 12 bases sitting between them. Germline V lookup: CDR1 SGHTA, CDR2 FQGNSA. This CDR3 is CASSPARRNSPLHF. Here the CDR3 DNA reads TGTGCCAGCAGCCCCGCCAGGAGGAATTCACCCCTCCACTTT.

This chain connects TRBV5-1 to TRBJ1-6; no firm D call. The V and J ends lost 0 bases and 10 bases respectively, with 8 bases between them. Germline V gene sequence: CDR1 SGHRS, CDR2 YFSETQ. The CDR3 sequence is 13 residues long. The CDR3 protein is CASSLGSESPLHF. DNA for the CDR3: TGCGCCAGCAGCTTGGGCTCCGAGTCACCCCTCCACTTT.

The chain is built from TRBV6-1 and TRBJ1-2; D remains ambiguous. This CDR3 is 13 amino acids long. The germline gives CDR1 MNHNS, CDR2 SASEGT. Trimming removed 2 bases at V and 2 bases at J, with 6 bases between. The CDR3 DNA reads as TGTGCCAGCAGTGAAATGGGGAACTATGGCTACACCTTC. This sequence encodes CASSEMGNYGYTF.

The chain combines TRBV7-2 with TRBJ2-1; tentative D call: TRBD1 (6 bases). CDR1 SGHTA and CDR2 FQGNSA come from the germline V gene. Trimming shortened V by 5 bases and J by 7 bases, and 15 bases separated the two germline ends. The CDR3 is 14 amino acids. The CDR3 DNA is TGTGCCAGCAGCGCCGGTAACAGGGAGAATGAGCAGTTCTTC. Translated, it gives CASSAGNRENEQFF.

This sequence joins TRBV9 and TRBJ2-3; 14 bases align to TRBD2. The germline CDR1 and CDR2 sequences are SGDLS and YYNGEE. V was clipped by 4 bases and J by 4 bases; unmatched bases: 11. This CDR3 is built from 18 residues. The DNA of the CDR3 is TGTGCCAGCAGCCTCCTGGGACTAGCGGGGGAGTTCTCAGATACGCAGTATTTT. As protein: CASSLLGLAGEFSDTQYF.

The chain uses TRBV10-3 and TRBJ1-1; D is ambiguous. CDR3 length: 14 residues. Germline CDR1 and CDR2: ENHRY and SYGVKD. Trimming took off 2 bases at V and 10 bases at J, with 17 bases between the two ends. The CDR3 region is CAISETRVPESAFF. The DNA of the CDR3 is TGTGCCATCAGTGAGACGAGGGTTCCCGAATCAGCTTTCTTT.

This CDR3 is CASGQESSYNEQFF. CDR3 DNA: TGCGCCAGCGGCCAGGAGAGCTCCTACAATGAGCAGTTCTTC. V gene TRBV5-1 combines with J gene TRBJ2-1; D unclear. The CDR3 is made up of 14 amino acids. The germline V gene encodes CDR1 SGHRS and CDR2 YFSETQ. V was trimmed by 7 bases and J by 0 bases, leaving 11 bases between them. The full variable domain, completed using reference TRBV5-1 and TRBJ2-1, is KAGVTQTPRYLIKTRGQQVTLSCSPISGHRSVSWYQQTPGQGLQFLFEYFSETQRNKGNFPGRFSGRQFSNSRSEMNVSTLELGDSALYLCASGQESSYNEQFFGPGTRLTVL.

This chain links TRBV11-3 with TRBJ1-4; D remains ambiguous. The CDR3 loop spans 13 amino acids. The V and J ends lost 5 bases and 6 bases respectively, with 10 bases between them. The V gene's germline CDR1 is SGHNT and CDR2 YENEEA. CDR3 in DNA: TGTGCCAGCAGCCTAGGGTCAGATGAAAAACTGTTTTTT. It is translated as CASSLGSDEKLFF.

J is TRBJ1-5 and V is TRBV7-2, with D uncertain. The V end lost 5 bases, the J end lost 1 base, and 9 bases lay between the germline ends. This CDR3 comprises 14 residues. The germline gives CDR1 SGHTA, CDR2 FQGNSA. The CDR3 sequence: CASSTRRSNQPQHF. The CDR3 DNA follows: TGTGCCAGCAGCACGCGACGGAGCAATCAGCCCCAGCATTTT. Looking up the rest from reference TRBV7-2 and TRBJ1-5 gives the full variable domain: GAGVSQSPSNKVTEKGKDVELRCDPISGHTALYWYRQSLGQGLEFLIYFQGNSAPDKSGLPSDRFSAERTGGSVSTLTIQRTQQEDSAVYLCASSTRRSNQPQHFGDGTRLSIL.

This chain links TRBV5-1 with TRBJ2-7; 8 bases line up with TRBD1. The CDR3 consists of 12 residues. J was trimmed by 10 bases and V by 3 bases; bases with no gene match: 6. Looked up from germline, CDR1 is SGHRS and CDR2 is YFSETQ. CDR3 nucleotide sequence: TGCGCCAGCAGCTCCCCGGGACAGGTACAGTACTTC. It translates to CASSSPGQVQYF.

This clone showed up just a few times. The chain employs TRBV29-1 and TRBJ2-1; perhaps TRBD2 as D (5 bases). V shed 2 bases and J shed 1 base, with 15 bases lying between them. There are 16 residues in the CDR3. Germline-derived CDR1 and CDR2 are SQVTM and ANQGSEA. The CDR3 region has the DNA TGCAGCGTTGAACACCCAGGTCGCGGGTCCTACAATGAGCAGTTCTTC. Translating it yields CSVEHPGRGSYNEQFF.

The sample holds one count of this clone. The rearrangement uses TRBV11-2 and TRBJ2-1, with D perhaps TRBD1 or TRBD2 (5 bases each). The ends were cut back, 4 bases at V and 8 bases at J, with 18 bases in the middle. The V gene's germline CDR1 is SGHAT and CDR2 FQNNGV. The CDR3 consists of 15 residues. The CDR3 region is CASSSTRGRRHEQFF. Written as DNA, the CDR3 is TGTGCCAGCAGCTCCACGAGGGGTAGACGGCATGAGCAGTTCTTC. The entire variable domain, with the rest obtained from reference TRBV11-2 and TRBJ2-1, is as follows: EAGVAQSPRYKIIEKRQSVAFWCNPISGHATLYWYQQILGQGPKLLIQFQNNGVVDDSQLPKDRFSAERLKGVDSTLKIQPAKLEDSAVYLCASSSTRGRRHEQFFGPGTRLTVL.

The CDR3 DNA reads as TGCGCCAGCAGCTGGTTAGGGGAAAGGTACACTGAAGCTTTCTTT. Amino acids: CASSWLGERYTEAFF. The chain employs TRBV5-1 and TRBJ1-1; D perhaps matches TRBD1 (5 bases). Deletions cut 3 bases from V and 3 bases from J, with 15 bases between. CDR1 is SGHRS, CDR2 YFSETQ, per germline. The CDR3 is made up of 15 amino acids.

This chain connects TRBV21-1 to TRBJ1-2; the table's D call TRBD1 went unverified against the DNA. TRBV21-1 constitutes a pseudogene. There are 15 residues in the CDR3. The CDR3 region is CASSDDRSISYGYTF. The CDR3 DNA reads as TGTGCCAGCAGCGATGACAGGAGTATCTCCTATGGCTACACCTTC.

CDR3: CASSLGVRGANYGYTF. The DNA of the CDR3 is TGTGCCAGCAGCTTGGGAGTGAGGGGAGCCAACTATGGCTACACCTTC. The V gene is TRBV5-6, the J gene TRBJ1-2; D possibly corresponds to TRBD1 (5 bases). Trimming pared 0 bases from V and 2 bases from J, leaving 14 bases between. The CDR3 is 16 residues long. CDR1 SGHDT and CDR2 YYEEEE come from the germline V gene. The full variable domain, in which reference TRBV5-6 and TRBJ1-2 provide the parts outside the CDR3, is DAGVTQSPTHLIKTRGQQVTLRCSPKSGHDTVSWYQQALGQGPQFIFQYYEEEERQRGNFPDRFSGHQFPNYSSELNVNALLLGDSALYLCASSLGVRGANYGYTFGSGTRLTVV.

This clone was seen a few times. The rearrangement uses TRBV4-1 and TRBJ1-1; D unresolved. The ends were cut back, 2 bases at V and 4 bases at J, with 8 bases in the middle. The CDR3 covers 13 residues. Germline CDR1 MGHRA, CDR2 YSYEKL. In DNA, the CDR3 is TGCGCCAGCAGCCAATTCCTTAGCACTGAAGCTTTCTTT. Its protein product is CASSQFLSTEAFF.

V and J are TRBV7-3 and TRBJ2-1; TRBD2 is a possible D gene (6 bases). CDR3 length: 15 amino acids. Germline loops: CDR1 SGHTA, CDR2 FQGTGA. Between the trimmed V and J ends, which lost 2 bases and 0 bases, there was a span of 8 bases. The CDR3 sequence is CASSLGGNSYNEQFF. The CDR3, as DNA: TGTGCCAGCAGCTTAGGCGGGAACTCCTACAATGAGCAGTTCTTC. The full variable domain, with the rest looked up from reference TRBV7-3 and TRBJ2-1, is GAGVSQTPSNKVTEKGKYVELRCDPISGHTALYWYRQSLGQGPEFLIYFQGTGAADDSGLPNDRFFAVRPEGSVSTLKIQRTERGDSAVYLCASSLGGNSYNEQFFGPGTRLTVL.

The V call is TRBV3-1 (or the pseudogene TRBV3-2), the J call TRBJ2-1; no reliable D call. The CDR3 runs to 15 residues. Looked up from germline, CDR1 is LGHDT and CDR2 is YNNKEL (reference sequence). Between the trimmed V and J ends, which lost 0 bases and 3 bases, there was a span of 9 bases. CDR3 loop: CASSQDFTGYNEQFF. CDR3 sequence (DNA): TGTGCCAGCAGCCAAGATTTCACCGGCTACAATGAGCAGTTCTTC.

V gene TRBV25-1 combines with J gene TRBJ2-7; tentative D call: TRBD1 (6 bases). Trimming stripped 3 bases from V and 3 bases from J, with 9 bases between. Germline V gives CDR1 MGHDK, CDR2 SYGVNS. CDR3 length equals 13 residues. The CDR3 here is CASSEGAIYEQYF. For the CDR3, the DNA is TGTGCCAGCAGTGAGGGGGCAATCTACGAGCAGTACTTC.

This chain's CDR3 is CASSMGPNQPQHF. CDR3 DNA: TGTGCCAGTAGTATGGGCCCCAATCAGCCCCAGCATTTT. The chain couples TRBV19 to TRBJ1-5, with D hard to call. Looked up from germline, CDR1 is LNHDA and CDR2 is SQIVND (reference sequence). This CDR3 is 13 amino acids long. Deletions cut 3 bases from V and 3 bases from J, with 6 bases between.

The genes are TRBV10-3 and TRBJ1-2, with no clear D. The V and J ends lost 0 bases and 4 bases respectively, with 12 bases between them. This CDR3 is built from 15 residues. CDR1 ENHRY and CDR2 SYGVKD come from the germline V gene. The CDR3 here is CAISESSDVSYGYTF. CDR3 sequence (DNA): TGTGCCATCAGTGAGTCGAGTGACGTAAGCTATGGCTACACCTTC.

This chain connects TRBV12-5 to TRBJ1-6; a possible D gene is TRBD1 (5 bases). Per the germline V gene, CDR1 is LGHNT and CDR2 is FRNRAP. V shed 2 bases and J shed 5 bases, with 10 bases lying between them. This CDR3 is 15 amino acids long. The CDR3 nucleotides are TGTGCTAGTGGTTTGTTTGGAGGGGATAATTCACCCCTCCACTTT. Protein sequence: CASGLFGGDNSPLHF.

The rearrangement links TRBV30 to TRBJ1-4; no clear D gene. Germline V gene sequence: CDR1 GTSNPN, CDR2 SVGIG (reference sequence). The CDR3 runs to 15 residues. V was cut by 2 bases and J by 5 bases, with 15 bases left in between. The CDR3 sequence: CAWSSSLRQNEKLFF. CDR3 in DNA: TGTGCCTGGAGTTCTAGTCTTCGCCAGAATGAAAAACTGTTTTTT.

V is TRBV7-3 and J is TRBJ2-7; possible D gene TRBD2, 5 bases. This CDR3 contains 13 residues. Germline V lookup: CDR1 SGHTA, CDR2 FQGTGA. V lost 3 bases and J lost 9, with 15 bases in between. The CDR3 region has the DNA TGTGCCAGCAGCTTTTTCGATGAGGGCCGGCAGTACTTC. The encoded protein is CASSFFDEGRQYF.

The chain is built from TRBV4-3 and TRBJ2-5; D tentatively reads TRBD1 or TRBD2 (6 bases each). This CDR3 has 14 amino acids. Germline V gene data show CDR1 as LGHNA and CDR2 as YSLEER. V lost 2 bases, J lost 2 bases, and 9 bases lay in between. In DNA, the CDR3 is TGCGCCAGCAGCCAAAGAGGGGGGCAAGAGACCCAGTACTTC. Translating gives CASSQRGGQETQYF.